Ten or more counts support the clone carrying this TCR beta chain. This record belongs to a study of Graves' ophthalmopathy and Graves' hyperthyroidism. Scientists amplified the TCR beta CDR3 regions from RNA transcripts. HTBI primers were employed in first-round RT-PCR, then a second-round multiplex PCR followed. MiXCR, run by TCRdb on the multiplex PCR reads, gives a single entry per CDR3 protein. Found here are over a million distinct CDR3 sequences, 36% of them singletons; the top ten hold around 10%. The TCR was taken from an adult man with Graves' hyperthyroidism. The sequencing sample was made of peripheral blood or thyroid tissue (not recorded which).

DNA of the CDR3: TGTGCCAGCAAGAAGGGTGAGACCCAGTACTTC. This sequence encodes CASKKGETQYF. This chain links TRBV2 with TRBJ2-5; no reliable D call. Germline V gene lookup returns CDR1 SNHLY and CDR2 FYNNEI. The CDR3 sequence is 11 residues long. The V and J ends lost 7 bases and 5 bases respectively, with 8 bases between them.